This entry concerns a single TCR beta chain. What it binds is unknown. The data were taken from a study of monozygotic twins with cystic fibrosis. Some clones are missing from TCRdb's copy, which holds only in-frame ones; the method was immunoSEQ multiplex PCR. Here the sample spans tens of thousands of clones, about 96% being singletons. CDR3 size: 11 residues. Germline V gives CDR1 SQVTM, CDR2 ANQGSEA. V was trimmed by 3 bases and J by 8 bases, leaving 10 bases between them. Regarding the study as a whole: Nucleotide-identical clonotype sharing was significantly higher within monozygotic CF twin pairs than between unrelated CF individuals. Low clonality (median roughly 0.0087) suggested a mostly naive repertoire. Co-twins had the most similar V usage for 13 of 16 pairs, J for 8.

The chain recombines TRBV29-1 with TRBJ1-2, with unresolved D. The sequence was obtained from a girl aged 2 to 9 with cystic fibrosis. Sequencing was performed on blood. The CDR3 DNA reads TGCAGCGTTGAGGAGGGCAGCGGCTACACCTTC. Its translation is CSVEEGSGYTF.